A selection of T cell receptor beta chains follows, all from one sample in a study of blood T cells in healthy people across ages. In TCRdb, the 5' RACE reads were re-called with MiXCR into one record per CDR3 protein. This table holds about 570,000 distinct CDR3 sequences, 25% to 30% found once. The sequencing sample was made of blood. Source of these receptors: a woman in her 70s in good health. Both conserved end residues are part of each CDR3. Each record gives: V gene, CDR3 length, clone size, D gene, J gene, CDR3 protein, CDR3 DNA. D genes are given only for firm matches. Some rows mark clone size as missing; the rest say once, few, many or name a class of expanded clone.

V gene: TRBV12-3/TRBV12-4; CDR3 length: 15; clone size: -; D gene: TRBD2; J gene: TRBJ2-2; CDR3 protein: CASSLERGVTGELFF; CDR3 DNA: TGTGCCAGCAGTCTCGAGCGGGGGGTCACCGGGGAGCTGTTTTTT
V gene: TRBV7-2; CDR3 length: 14; clone size: -; D gene: -; J gene: TRBJ1-2; CDR3 protein: CASRRPSGTYGYTF; CDR3 DNA: TGTGCCAGCAGGCGACCTTCGGGGACCTATGGCTACACCTTC
V gene: TRBV20-1; CDR3 length: 17; clone size: -; D gene: TRBD1; J gene: TRBJ2-1; CDR3 protein: CSARLTGGTAAYNEQFF; CDR3 DNA: TGCAGTGCTAGGCTAACCGGTGGGACAGCCGCCTACAATGAGCAGTTCTTC
V gene: TRBV2; CDR3 length: 15; clone size: -; D gene: TRBD1; J gene: TRBJ1-4; CDR3 protein: CASRTLGQANEKLFF; CDR3 DNA: TGTGCCAGCAGGACCCTGGGACAGGCTAATGAAAAACTGTTTTTT
V gene: TRBV5-1; CDR3 length: 13; clone size: -; D gene: -; J gene: TRBJ2-1; CDR3 protein: CVSSLEWGVEQFF; CDR3 DNA: TGCGTCAGTAGCTTGGAGTGGGGGGTTGAGCAGTTCTTC
V gene: TRBV2; CDR3 length: 13; clone size: few; D gene: -; J gene: TRBJ2-5; CDR3 protein: CASMGAAEETQYF; CDR3 DNA: TGTGCCAGCATGGGCGCGGCGGAAGAGACCCAGTACTTC
V gene: TRBV7-2; CDR3 length: 14; clone size: -; D gene: -; J gene: TRBJ2-3; CDR3 protein: CASSSTVGTDTQYF; CDR3 DNA: TGTGCCAGCAGCTCAACCGTAGGCACAGATACGCAGTATTTT
V gene: TRBV5-1; CDR3 length: 13; clone size: few; D gene: -; J gene: TRBJ1-4; CDR3 protein: CASSNGQNEKLFF; CDR3 DNA: TGCGCCAGCAGCAACGGACAGAATGAAAAACTGTTTTTT
V gene: TRBV5-1; CDR3 length: 16; clone size: -; D gene: TRBD2; J gene: TRBJ2-5; CDR3 protein: CASSLNLAGWQETQYF; CDR3 DNA: TGCGCCAGCAGCTTGAACTTAGCGGGGTGGCAAGAGACCCAGTACTTC
V gene: TRBV5-1; CDR3 length: 15; clone size: few; D gene: TRBD1; J gene: TRBJ2-2; CDR3 protein: CASNSGGADTGELFF; CDR3 DNA: TGCGCCAGCAATTCAGGGGGCGCAGACACCGGGGAGCTGTTTTTT
V gene: TRBV12-3/TRBV12-4; CDR3 length: 15; clone size: -; D gene: TRBD1; J gene: TRBJ1-1; CDR3 protein: CASSALQGAITEAFF; CDR3 DNA: TGTGCCAGCAGTGCCCTACAGGGGGCCATCACTGAAGCTTTCTTT
V gene: TRBV9; CDR3 length: 12; clone size: -; D gene: -; J gene: TRBJ2-2; CDR3 protein: CASSVDIGELFF; CDR3 DNA: TGTGCCAGCAGTGTGGATATTGGGGAGCTGTTTTTT
V gene: TRBV9; CDR3 length: 16; clone size: many; D gene: -; J gene: TRBJ2-7; CDR3 protein: CASSVGGGSQGYEQYF; CDR3 DNA: TGTGCCAGCAGCGTAGGCGGAGGGTCACAGGGCTACGAGCAGTACTTC
V gene: TRBV7-9; CDR3 length: 12; clone size: many; D gene: -; J gene: TRBJ2-1; CDR3 protein: CASSLATAGQFF; CDR3 DNA: TGTGCCAGCAGCTTAGCGACAGCGGGGCAGTTCTTC
V gene: TRBV11-1; CDR3 length: 14; clone size: -; D gene: -; J gene: TRBJ2-2; CDR3 protein: CASSFGSSLGELFF; CDR3 DNA: TGTGCCAGCAGCTTTGGCAGCTCCCTGGGGGAGCTGTTTTTT